The 24 T cell receptor beta chains reported below all come from one sample, sequenced in a study of OX40 agonist ivuxolimab in advanced cancers. Sequencing used immunoSEQ multiplex PCR; TCRdb keeps in-frame clones, though not all of them. The table records about 77,000 clones, about 84% of them present only once. Sequenced here: CD4+ or CD8+ T cells sorted from blood, sampled in a trial of the OX40 agonist ivuxolimab. The origin of the receptors is an adult with an advanced solid tumor such as melanoma, head and neck, liver or kidney cancer.

This rearrangement joins TRBV4-1 to TRBJ1-5, with D uncertain. Trimming took off 2 bases at V and 4 bases at J, with 18 bases between the two ends. CDR3 size: 17 residues. Germline CDR1 and CDR2: MGHRA and YSYEKL. CDR3 region: CASSQQPLSRGNQPQHF. The CDR3 coding sequence is TGCGCCAGCAGCCAACAACCCCTCAGTCGAGGGAATCAGCCCCAGCATTTT.

J is TRBJ2-5 and V is TRBV5-1; a weak D match, TRBD2 (5 bases). Trimming pared 7 bases from V and 2 bases from J, leaving 15 bases between. The CDR3 is made up of 14 amino acids. From germline, CDR1 is SGHRS and CDR2 YFSETQ. The CDR3 coding sequence is TGCGCCAGCGACTACAACCCGATACAAGAGACCCAGTACTTC. This gives the protein CASDYNPIQETQYF.

The chain has TRBV18 and TRBJ2-7; 9 nucleotides match TRBD1. V dropped 5 bases and J dropped 6; count of bases not matched to a gene: 11. The CDR3 loop spans 15 amino acids. Germline loops: CDR1 KGHSH, CDR2 LQKENI. The CDR3 coding sequence is TGTGCCAGCTCAGCTCCCGGGACAGGGTTCTCCGAGCAGTACTTC. Residues: CASSAPGTGFSEQYF.

This chain links TRBV5-6 with TRBJ1-4; D not certain. Trimming cost V 1 base and J 1 base, with 8 bases left between them. Germline CDR1 and CDR2: SGHDT and YYEEEE. The CDR3 loop spans 15 amino acids. This chain's CDR3 is CASSLFWETNEKLFF. As DNA, the CDR3 is TGTGCCAGCAGCTTGTTCTGGGAAACTAATGAAAAACTGTTTTTT.

The chain is built from TRBV6-6 and TRBJ1-5; D is unclear. CDR1 is MNHNY, CDR2 SVGAGI, per germline (reference sequence). The V gene lost 5 bases and the J gene lost 4 bases, with 9 bases spanning the gap. This CDR3 region has 13 residues. CDR3 nucleotides: TGTGCCAGCAGTCCCTCGGGTAATCAGCCCCAGCATTTT. Translated, it gives CASSPSGNQPQHF.

This chain uses TRBV7-8 with TRBJ2-5, with TRBD2 identical over 7 bases. The CDR3 contains 16 residues. The germline V gene has CDR1 SGHVS and CDR2 FQNEAQ. V dropped 2 bases and J dropped 1; count of bases not matched to a gene: 7. The CDR3 loop is CASSLRPSGIQETQYF. The DNA of the CDR3 is TGTGCCAGCAGCTTACGTCCTAGCGGTATCCAAGAGACCCAGTACTTC.

This rearrangement joins TRBV6-5 to TRBJ1-1; 8 nucleotides align to TRBD1. Germline V CDR1 and CDR2: MNHEY, SVGAGI. CDR3 length: 13 residues. J was trimmed by 0 bases and V by 9 bases; bases with no gene match: 3. CDR3 loop: CASRQGMNTEAFF. The DNA for the CDR3 is TGTGCCAGTCGACAGGGGATGAACACTGAAGCTTTCTTT.

CDR3 coding DNA: TGTGCCATCAGTGAACAGGTCGAGCAGTACTTC. Translation: CAISEQVEQYF. The rearrangement uses TRBV10-3 and TRBJ2-7; possible D gene TRBD1, 5 bases. Germline CDR1 reads ENHRY; CDR2 reads SYGVKD. Deletions cut 3 bases from V and 6 bases from J, with 6 bases between. The CDR3 is made up of 11 amino acids.

The chain combines TRBV6-5 with TRBJ1-2, with D maybe TRBD1 (5 bases). V lost 0 bases and J 0 bases, leaving 11 bases between the germline ends. In germline, CDR1 is MNHEY, CDR2 SVGAGI. This CDR3 is built from 16 residues. The chain's CDR3 is CASSYSYRIANYGYTF. DNA of the CDR3: TGTGCCAGCAGTTACTCGTACAGGATAGCTAACTATGGCTACACCTTC.

The chain employs TRBV19 and TRBJ2-7, with D possibly being TRBD1 (6 bases). The CDR3 runs to 12 residues. Germline lookup yields CDR1 LNHDA and CDR2 SQIVND (reference sequence). V shed 5 bases and J shed 5 bases, with 10 bases lying between them. The CDR3 DNA reads TGTGCCAGTAGTCTACAGGGCCACGAGCAGTACTTC. Translating gives CASSLQGHEQYF.

The chain has TRBV4-1 and TRBJ2-1, with 7 nucleotides matching TRBD1. The V gene end was trimmed by 1 base and the J gene end by 7 bases; junction bases not matched to a gene: 7. This CDR3 is 15 amino acids long. CDR1 is MGHRA, CDR2 YSYEKL, per germline. The CDR3 region has the DNA TGCGCCAGCAGCCAAGGGAACAGGGGTAGGAATGAGCAGTTCTTC. Its protein is CASSQGNRGRNEQFF.

About this clone itself: The same CDR3 can be traced to other DNA sequences in this sample. This rearrangement joins TRBV25-1 to TRBJ2-1, with D maybe TRBD2 (6 bases). The CDR3 length is 16 residues. Germline V lookup: CDR1 MGHDK, CDR2 SYGVNS. Trimming left V 4 bases short and J 5 bases short, with 18 bases between. As DNA, the CDR3 is TGTGCCAGCAGTGTTATTCGGGACTGGATAAACAATGAGCAGTTCTTC. Its protein product is CASSVIRDWINNEQFF. The full variable domain, in which reference TRBV25-1 and TRBJ2-1 provide the parts outside the CDR3, is EADIYQTPRYLVIGTGKKITLECSQTMGHDKMYWYQQDPGMELHLIHYSYGVNSTEKGDLSSESTVSRIRTEHFPLTLESARPSHTSQYLCASSVIRDWINNEQFFGPGTRLTVL.

V gene TRBV5-1 combines with J gene TRBJ2-7, with D perhaps matching TRBD1 (5 bases). The CDR3 is made up of 14 amino acids. The germline V gene encodes CDR1 SGHRS and CDR2 YFSETQ. The V and J ends lost 4 bases and 3 bases respectively, with 14 bases between them. In DNA, the CDR3 is TGCGCCAGCAGCCTACAGACAGAGATCTACGAGCAGTACTTC. Protein sequence: CASSLQTEIYEQYF.

The V and J genes are TRBV19 and TRBJ2-3; TRBD1 agrees at 8 bases. The CDR3 is made up of 17 amino acids. The trim removed 3 bases at V and 3 bases at J, leaving 11 bases unmatched. The germline V gene encodes CDR1 LNHDA and CDR2 SQIVND (reference sequence). The CDR3 loop is CASSIRLGQDKTDTQYF. DNA for the CDR3: TGTGCCAGTAGTATCCGGCTGGGACAGGACAAAACAGATACGCAGTATTTT.

The rearrangement joins TRBV6-1 to TRBJ1-2, with a possible D match to TRBD1 (5 bases). The germline V gene encodes CDR1 MNHNS and CDR2 SASEGT. V was shortened by 8 bases and J by 4 bases, with 17 bases between the two germline ends. The CDR3 has 14 residues. CDR3 DNA sequence: TGTGCCAGCTCCAGGGACCCGCCTGTCTATGGCTACACCTTC. This translates into CASSRDPPVYGYTF.

This clone was seen only a few times. J is TRBJ1-1 and V is TRBV11-3, with D uncertain. From germline, CDR1 is SGHNT and CDR2 YENEEA. This CDR3 region has 13 residues. Trimming took 3 bases from V and 3 from J, leaving 8 bases between them. CDR3 residues: CASSFSDYTEAFF. The CDR3 DNA follows: TGTGCCAGCAGCTTTTCAGACTACACTGAAGCTTTCTTT.

This clone was recorded once. The CDR3: CASTLRAGGPGDEQFF. The CDR3 DNA follows: TGCGCCAGCACCCTCAGGGCGGGAGGGCCGGGGGATGAGCAGTTCTTC. The rearrangement links TRBV5-1 to TRBJ2-1, with 9 nucleotides matching TRBD2. The germline V gene has CDR1 SGHRS and CDR2 YFSETQ. Germline trimming cut 6 bases from V and 8 bases from J; bases unmatched to any gene: 15. The CDR3 has 16 amino acids. Drawing the rest from reference TRBV5-1 and TRBJ2-1, the complete variable domain is KAGVTQTPRYLIKTRGQQVTLSCSPISGHRSVSWYQQTPGQGLQFLFEYFSETQRNKGNFPGRFSGRQFSNSRSEMNVSTLELGDSALYLCASTLRAGGPGDEQFFGPGTRLTVL.

This clone came up once. The gene calls are TRBV7-9 and TRBJ2-7, with 9 bases identical to TRBD1. The CDR3 is made up of 15 amino acids. The germline V gene has CDR1 SEHNR and CDR2 FQNEAQ (reference sequence). V trimming: 4 bases; J trimming: 7 bases; junction bases outside the gene matches: 11. CDR3 region: CASSSPYRDREEQYF. In nucleotides, the CDR3 is TGTGCCAGCAGCTCACCATACCGGGACAGGGAGGAGCAGTACTTC.

This clone was counted between two and nine times. This chain joins TRBV30 and TRBJ2-3, with D maybe TRBD2 (5 bases). CDR1 and CDR2 from the germline V gene are GTSNPN and SVGIG (reference sequence). CDR3 length equals 11 residues. Trimming removed 2 bases at V and 6 bases at J, with 6 bases between. The CDR3 protein is CAWSLADTQYF. In DNA, the CDR3 is TGTGCCTGGAGTTTAGCGGATACGCAGTATTTT.

V and J are TRBV29-1 and TRBJ2-4; perhaps TRBD2 as D (6 bases). The length of the CDR3 is 13 residues. Germline values: CDR1 SQVTM, CDR2 ANQGSEA. V lost 3 bases to trimming and J lost 6 bases, with 12 bases between them. The CDR3 region has the DNA TGCAGCGTTGAGGTGGGAGGAATAAACATTCAGTACTTC. Encoded protein: CSVEVGGINIQYF.

The chain uses TRBV19 and TRBJ2-2; 8 bases fit TRBD1. The CDR3 is 15 amino acids. Trimming removed 4 bases from V and 5 bases from J; junction bases left unmatched: 6. Germline CDR1 is LNHDA and CDR2 is SQIVND (reference sequence). The CDR3: CASSTGGARTGELFF. CDR3 DNA: TGTGCCAGTAGTACAGGGGGCGCCAGGACCGGGGAGCTGTTTTTT. The entire variable domain, with the rest obtained from reference TRBV19 and TRBJ2-2, is as follows: DGGITQSPKYLFRKEGQNVTLSCEQNLNHDAMYWYRQDPGQGLRLIYYSQIVNDFQKGDIAEGYSVSREKKESFPLTVTSAQKNPTAFYLCASSTGGARTGELFFGEGSRLTVL.

For this clone: One end of the junction fails to match germline, which may point to a read error. The CDR3 DNA reads as TGCGCCAGCAGCCAAGGTTTAGGACAAGGAAATCAGCCCCAGCATTTT. Translated: CASSQGLGQGNQPQHF. J is TRBJ1-5 and V is TRBV5-8, with TRBD1 as a possible D gene (5 bases). From germline, CDR1 is SGHTS and CDR2 YDEGEE. This CDR3 contains 16 residues. Based on the CDR3 plus reference TRBV5-8 and TRBJ1-5, the full variable domain is EAGVTQSPTHLIKTRGQQATLRCSPISGHTSVYWYQQALGLGLQFLLWYDEGEERNRGNFPPRFSGRQFPNYSSELNVNALELEDSALYLCASSQGLGQGNQPQHFGDGTRLSIL.

CDR3 bases: TGTGCCAGCAGCTTAGCTCGGACAGGGGGTGACTATGGCTACACCTTC. This gives the protein CASSLARTGGDYGYTF. The V gene is TRBV11-3, the J gene TRBJ1-2; 10 positions agree with TRBD1. Germline V gene lookup returns CDR1 SGHNT and CDR2 YENEEA. V shed 1 base, J shed 3 bases, and the junction held 5 bases outside the gene matches. CDR3 length equals 16 residues.

The chain joins TRBV7-9 to TRBJ2-7; D unresolved. CDR1 and CDR2 (germline): SEHNR, FQNEAQ (reference sequence). This CDR3 has 14 amino acids. V gave up 3 bases and J gave up 2 bases, with 11 bases separating them. The CDR3 loop reads CASSLVAYPYEQYF. The CDR3 nucleotides are TGTGCCAGCAGCTTGGTGGCTTACCCCTACGAGCAGTACTTC.